This T cell receptor beta chain comes out of a study of breast tumors, draining lymph nodes, adjacent tissues. Study-wide points: Tumor TCR diversity was below lymph nodes but above nontumor tissue. Findings are consistent with lymph node origin and intratumoral expansion of most tumor T cells.

Samples came from axillary lymph nodes draining the breast cancer. TCRdb redid the calling of the multiplex PCR reads with MiXCR, one entry per CDR3 protein. The sample holds fewer than 300,000 distinct CDR3 sequences, approximately 31% seen once. Turning to this clonotype: As yet, its antigen is unknown.

CDR1 is SGHNT and CDR2 is YYREEE in the germline V gene (reference sequence). The CDR3 runs 15 residues. Trimming removed 4 bases at V and 8 bases at J, with 21 bases between. The receptor comes from a female donor with breast cancer. Some clones in this sample may be carry-over from other donors' samples. V gene TRBV5-4 combines with J gene TRBJ1-2; perhaps TRBD1 as D (6 bases). Sequencing used axillary lymph node tissue. The DNA of the CDR3 is TGTGCCAGCAGCCTCACAGGGTTCTACGGCTACGGCTACACCTTC. The encoded protein is CASSLTGFYGYGYTF.